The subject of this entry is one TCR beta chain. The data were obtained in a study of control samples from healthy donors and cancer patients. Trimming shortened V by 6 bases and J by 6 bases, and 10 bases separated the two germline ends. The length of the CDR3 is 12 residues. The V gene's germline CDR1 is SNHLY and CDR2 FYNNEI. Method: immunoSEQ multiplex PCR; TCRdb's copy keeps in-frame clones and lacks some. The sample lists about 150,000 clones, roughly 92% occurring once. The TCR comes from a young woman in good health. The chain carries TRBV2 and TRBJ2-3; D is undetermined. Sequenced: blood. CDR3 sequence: CASSPARDTQYF. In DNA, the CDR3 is TGTGCCAGCAGCCCCGCGAGGGATACGCAGTATTTT.